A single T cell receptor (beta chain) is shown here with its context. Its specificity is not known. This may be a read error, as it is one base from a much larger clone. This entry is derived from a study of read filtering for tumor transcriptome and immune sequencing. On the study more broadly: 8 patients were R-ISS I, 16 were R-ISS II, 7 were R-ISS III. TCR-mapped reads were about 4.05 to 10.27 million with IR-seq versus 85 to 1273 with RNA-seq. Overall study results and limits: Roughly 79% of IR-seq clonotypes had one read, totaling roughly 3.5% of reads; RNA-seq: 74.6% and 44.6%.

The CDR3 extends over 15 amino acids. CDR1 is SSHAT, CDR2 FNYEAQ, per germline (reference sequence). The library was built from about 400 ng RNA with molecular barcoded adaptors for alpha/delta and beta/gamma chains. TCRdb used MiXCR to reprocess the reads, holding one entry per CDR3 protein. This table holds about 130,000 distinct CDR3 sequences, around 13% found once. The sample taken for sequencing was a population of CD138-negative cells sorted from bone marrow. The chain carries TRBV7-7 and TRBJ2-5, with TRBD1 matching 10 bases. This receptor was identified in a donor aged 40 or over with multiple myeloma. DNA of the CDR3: TGTGCTAGCAGCTTGGGACAGGGGCTCCGAGAGACCCAGTACTTC. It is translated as CASSLGQGLRETQYF.